This TCR beta chain appears in the sequencing data of a study of blood T cell repertoires in COVID-19. Study context: The samples span acute and convalescent COVID-19 from the United States, Italy and Spain. The analysed material was cDNA or gDNA that came from T cells, B-cell-depleted T cells, or PBMCs.

Per the authors' pipeline: Estimation of nucleated cell counts relied on the amplification of reference gene primers. The repertoire was sequenced with immunoSEQ multiplex PCR; TCRdb's copy has only in-frame clones and lacks some. V, J and clone size reflect that table, while D and trimming were determined from the DNA. The sample contains around 37,000 clones, 85% of which appear only once. This TCR was recovered from a man aged 50 or older with active COVID-19. Sequencing was done on a sample of peripheral blood.

CDR3 in DNA: TGTGCCAGTACCCTAGGACAGGGGATCGGCTACACCTTC. Protein: CASTLGQGIGYTF. The rearrangement links TRBV19 to TRBJ1-2; 9 nucleotides match TRBD1. Germline V gives CDR1 LNHDA, CDR2 SQIVND (reference sequence). This CDR3 is 13 amino acids long. The V gene end was trimmed by 7 bases and the J gene end by 8 bases; junction bases not matched to a gene: 8.